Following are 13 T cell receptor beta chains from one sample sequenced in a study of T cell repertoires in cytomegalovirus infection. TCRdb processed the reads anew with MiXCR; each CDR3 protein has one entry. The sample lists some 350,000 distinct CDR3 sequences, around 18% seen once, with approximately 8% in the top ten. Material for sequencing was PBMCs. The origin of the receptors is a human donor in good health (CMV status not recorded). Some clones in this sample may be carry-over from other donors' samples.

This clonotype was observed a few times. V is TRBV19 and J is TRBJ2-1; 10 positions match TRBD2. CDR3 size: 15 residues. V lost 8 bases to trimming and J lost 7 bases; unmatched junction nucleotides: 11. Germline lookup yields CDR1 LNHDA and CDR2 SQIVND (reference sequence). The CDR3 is CASLKTSGWRNEQFF. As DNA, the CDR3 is TGTGCCAGTCTAAAGACTAGCGGGTGGAGGAATGAGCAGTTCTTC.

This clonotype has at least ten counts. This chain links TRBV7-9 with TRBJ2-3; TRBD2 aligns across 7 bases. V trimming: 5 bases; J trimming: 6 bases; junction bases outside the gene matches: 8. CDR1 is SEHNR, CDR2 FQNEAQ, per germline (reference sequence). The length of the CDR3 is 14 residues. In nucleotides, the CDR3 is TGTGCCAGCAGCCTCCCGACTAGCCCCGATACGCAGTATTTT. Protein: CASSLPTSPDTQYF.

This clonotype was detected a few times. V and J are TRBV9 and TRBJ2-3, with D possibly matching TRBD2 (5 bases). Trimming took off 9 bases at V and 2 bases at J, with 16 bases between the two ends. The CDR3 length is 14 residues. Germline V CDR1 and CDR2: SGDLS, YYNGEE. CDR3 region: CATSWGAATDTQYF. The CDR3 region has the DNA TGTGCCACATCGTGGGGAGCCGCCACAGATACGCAGTATTTT.

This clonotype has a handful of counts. The chain's CDR3 is CSVLQGSTDTQYF. CDR3 bases: TGCAGCGTTCTACAGGGAAGCACAGATACGCAGTATTTT. The gene calls are TRBV29-1 and TRBJ2-3, with D perhaps TRBD1 (6 bases). V lost 5 bases to trimming and J lost 0 bases, with 9 bases between them. CDR3 size: 13 residues. Germline CDR1 SQVTM, CDR2 ANQGSEA.

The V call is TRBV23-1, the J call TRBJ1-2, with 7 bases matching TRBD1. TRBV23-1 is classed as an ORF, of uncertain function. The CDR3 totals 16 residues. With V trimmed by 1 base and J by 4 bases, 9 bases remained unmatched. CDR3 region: CASSQLEPTGCYGYTF. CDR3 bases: TGCGCCAGCAGTCAATTAGAACCGACAGGGTGCTATGGCTACACCTTC.

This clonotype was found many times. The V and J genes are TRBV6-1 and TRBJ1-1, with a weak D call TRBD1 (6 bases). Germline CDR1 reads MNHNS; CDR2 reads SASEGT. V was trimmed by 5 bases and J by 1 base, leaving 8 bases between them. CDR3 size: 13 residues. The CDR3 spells CASSTGQNTEAFF. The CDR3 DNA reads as TGTGCCAGCAGTACGGGACAGAACACTGAAGCTTTCTTT.

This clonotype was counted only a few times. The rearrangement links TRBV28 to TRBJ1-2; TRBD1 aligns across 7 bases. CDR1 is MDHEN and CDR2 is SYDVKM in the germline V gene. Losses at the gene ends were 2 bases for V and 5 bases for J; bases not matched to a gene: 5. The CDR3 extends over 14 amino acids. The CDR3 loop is CASSLTGVDYGYTF. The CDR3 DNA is TGTGCCAGCAGTTTAACAGGGGTAGATTATGGCTACACCTTC.

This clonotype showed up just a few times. The CDR3 nucleotides read TGTGCCAGCAGTTTTCCCGGTTTGGGACAGGGTGTAGGAAACACCATATATTTT. Its translation: CASSFPGLGQGVGNTIYF. This chain uses TRBV28 with TRBJ1-3; 9 positions agree with TRBD1. CDR1 is MDHEN, CDR2 SYDVKM, per germline. After removal of 3 bases from V and 4 bases from J, the junction contained 13 bases not matched to a gene. This CDR3 has 18 amino acids.

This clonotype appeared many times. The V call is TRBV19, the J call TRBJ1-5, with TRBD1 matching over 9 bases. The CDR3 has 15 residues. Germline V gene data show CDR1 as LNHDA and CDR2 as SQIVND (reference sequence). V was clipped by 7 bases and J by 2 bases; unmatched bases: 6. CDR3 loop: CASTPTGGGNQPQHF. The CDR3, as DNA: TGTGCCAGTACCCCCACAGGGGGCGGCAATCAGCCCCAGCATTTT. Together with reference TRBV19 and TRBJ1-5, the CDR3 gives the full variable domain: DGGITQSPKYLFRKEGQNVTLSCEQNLNHDAMYWYRQDPGQGLRLIYYSQIVNDFQKGDIAEGYSVSREKKESFPLTVTSAQKNPTAFYLCASTPTGGGNQPQHFGDGTRLSIL.

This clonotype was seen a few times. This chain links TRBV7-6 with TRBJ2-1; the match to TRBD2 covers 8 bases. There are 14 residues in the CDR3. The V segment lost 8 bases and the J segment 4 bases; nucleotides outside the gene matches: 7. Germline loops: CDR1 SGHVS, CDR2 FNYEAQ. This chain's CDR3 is CASSERERYNEQFF. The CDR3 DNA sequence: TGTGCCAGCTCGGAGCGGGAGCGGTACAATGAGCAGTTCTTC.

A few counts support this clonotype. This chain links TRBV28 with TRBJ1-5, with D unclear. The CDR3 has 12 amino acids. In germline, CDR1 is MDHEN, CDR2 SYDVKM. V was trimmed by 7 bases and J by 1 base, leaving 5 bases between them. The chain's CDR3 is CASKASNQPQHF. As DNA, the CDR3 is TGTGCCAGCAAGGCGAGCAATCAGCCCCAGCATTTT.

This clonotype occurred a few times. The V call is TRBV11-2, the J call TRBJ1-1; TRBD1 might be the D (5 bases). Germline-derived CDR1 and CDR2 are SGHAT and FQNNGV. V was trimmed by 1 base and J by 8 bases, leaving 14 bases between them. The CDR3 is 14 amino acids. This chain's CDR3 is CASSLGGPRQEAFF. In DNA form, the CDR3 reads TGTGCCAGCAGCTTAGGGGGACCCCGACAGGAAGCTTTCTTT.

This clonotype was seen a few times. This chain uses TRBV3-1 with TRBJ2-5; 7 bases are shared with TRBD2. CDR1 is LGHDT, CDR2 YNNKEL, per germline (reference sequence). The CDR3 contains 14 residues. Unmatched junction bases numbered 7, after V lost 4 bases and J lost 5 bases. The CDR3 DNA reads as TGTGCCAGCAGCCCCGGCGGACTAGTGGAGACCCAGTACTTC. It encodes CASSPGGLVETQYF.